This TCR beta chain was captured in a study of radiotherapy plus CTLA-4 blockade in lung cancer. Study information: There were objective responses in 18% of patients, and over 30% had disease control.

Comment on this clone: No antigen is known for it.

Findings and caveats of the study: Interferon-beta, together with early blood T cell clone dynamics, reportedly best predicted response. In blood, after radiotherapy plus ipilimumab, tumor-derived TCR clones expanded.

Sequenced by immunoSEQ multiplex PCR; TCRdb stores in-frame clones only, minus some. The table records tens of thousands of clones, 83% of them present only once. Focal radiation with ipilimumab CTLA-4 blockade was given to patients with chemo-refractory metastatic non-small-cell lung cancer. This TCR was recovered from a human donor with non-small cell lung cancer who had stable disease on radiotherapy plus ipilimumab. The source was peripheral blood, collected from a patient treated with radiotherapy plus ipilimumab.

The CDR3 sequence is CASSLRGTSSNQPQHF. DNA for the CDR3: TGTGCCAGCAGCCTACGCGGGACAAGTAGCAATCAGCCCCAGCATTTT. V usage is TRBV7-2 and J usage is TRBJ1-5, with D perhaps TRBD1 (6 bases). The CDR3 totals 16 residues. The V end lost 5 bases, the J end lost 0 bases, and 14 bases lay between the germline ends. Germline CDR1 SGHTA, CDR2 FQGNSA.